These 11 T cell receptor beta chains share one sample of origin, sequenced in a study of molecular identifiers for immune sequencing clone quantification. TCRdb called the PCR reads again in MiXCR, with one record for every CDR3 protein. The sample carries 9,500 to 15,000 distinct CDR3 sequences, 15% to 20% recorded once. The sequenced sample consisted of naive CD8+ T cells from blood, with Jurkat cell RNA spiked in. Subset reported: FACS-sorted CD8+CD4-CCR7+CD45RA+ naive T cells. The origin of the receptors is a human donor in good health. Some libraries in this study had Jurkat cell RNA spiked in.

By proportion, this clonotype is medium-sized. The V gene is TRBV27, the J gene TRBJ1-5; D may be TRBD1 (5 bases). The CDR3 spans 13 residues. Germline V gives CDR1 MNHEY, CDR2 SMNVEV (reference sequence). With 5 bases removed from V and 7 bases from J, the gap between germline ends came to 12 bases. CDR3 region: CASSPLGQQPQHF. The DNA of the CDR3 is TGTGCCAGCAGTCCCCTAGGACAACAGCCCCAGCATTTT.

This clonotype is termed medium-sized. This rearrangement joins TRBV19 to TRBJ1-4; D not resolved. The CDR3 totals 12 residues. In germline, CDR1 is LNHDA, CDR2 SQIVND (reference sequence). V lost 3 bases to trimming and J lost 5 bases, with 4 bases between them. The CDR3 bases are TGTGCCAGTAGTATCGCGAATGAAAAACTGTTTTTT. Translating gives CASSIANEKLFF.

This clonotype was observed at least ten times. This chain joins TRBV27 and TRBJ2-7; TRBD1 matches at 7 bases. The V gene end was trimmed by 3 bases and the J gene end by 3 bases; junction bases not matched to a gene: 2. The germline V gene encodes CDR1 MNHEY and CDR2 SMNVEV (reference sequence). The CDR3 covers 13 residues. The CDR3 loop is CASSLGQSYEQYF. CDR3 sequence (DNA): TGTGCCAGCAGTTTGGGACAGAGCTACGAGCAGTACTTC.

The chain joins TRBV12-3 or TRBV12-4 to TRBJ2-7; maybe TRBD2 (7 bases). The CDR3 has 15 residues. V lost 7 bases, J lost 6 bases, and 22 bases lay in between. CDR3 DNA sequence: TGTGCCAGCAACGCAACTACCGGCGGGGGCTCCGAGCAGTACTTC. This gives the protein CASNATTGGGSEQYF.

V gene TRBV30 combines with J gene TRBJ1-1; D is ambiguous. This CDR3 region has 13 residues. CDR1 and CDR2 (germline): GTSNPN, SVGIG (reference sequence). V was shortened by 4 bases and J by 1 base, with 10 bases between the two germline ends. This CDR3 reads CAWNGLENTEAFF. The DNA of the CDR3 is TGTGCCTGGAATGGTCTGGAGAACACTGAAGCTTTCTTT.

This clonotype was detected ten times or more. V usage is TRBV7-9 and J usage is TRBJ2-1, with 9 bases identical to TRBD2. This CDR3 is built from 12 residues. CDR1 and CDR2 from the germline V gene are SEHNR and FQNEAQ (reference sequence). V gave up 11 bases and J gave up 4 bases; unmatched junction bases: 3. CDR3 residues: CACAGGYNEQFF. In DNA form, the CDR3 reads TGTGCCTGTGCGGGAGGGTACAATGAGCAGTTCTTC. Supplemented by reference TRBV7-9 and TRBJ2-1, the full variable domain reads DTGVSQNPRHKITKRGQNVTFRCDPISEHNRLYWYRQTLGQGPEFLTYFQNEAQLEKSRLLSDRFSAERPKGSFSTLEIQRTEQGDSAMYLCACAGGYNEQFFGPGTRLTVL.

By share, this clonotype ranks as medium-sized. The chain joins TRBV7-2 to TRBJ2-3; no definite D call. The V gene lost 8 bases and the J gene lost 1 base, with 10 bases spanning the gap. CDR3 size: 13 residues. Per germline, CDR1 SGHTA and CDR2 FQGNSA. CDR3 sequence (DNA): TGTGCCAGCTCACTTGTGGGCACAGATACGCAGTATTTT. Translated: CASSLVGTDTQYF.

The chain recombines TRBV3-1 with TRBJ2-7, with D tentatively TRBD1 or TRBD2 (6 bases each). Trimming took off 4 bases at V and 6 bases at J, with 16 bases between the two ends. Germline CDR1 is LGHDT and CDR2 is YNNKEL (reference sequence). The CDR3 spans 14 residues. CDR3 nucleotides: TGTGCCAGCAGCCGACCAGACCGGGGGCCCGAGCAGTACTTC. It specifies CASSRPDRGPEQYF.

In regard to this clonotype: A much larger clone sits a single nucleotide away, making a read error possible. The chain links TRBV28 to TRBJ1-6; 9 nucleotides match TRBD1. This CDR3 contains 15 residues. The trim removed 8 bases at V and 8 bases at J, leaving 10 bases unmatched. Per the germline V gene, CDR1 is MDHEN and CDR2 is SYDVKM. CDR3 region: CASGQTGGIYSPLHF. The CDR3 bases are TGTGCCAGCGGTCAGACAGGGGGTATTTATTCACCCCTCCACTTT.

This clonotype has ten or more counts. The chain is built from TRBV12-3 or TRBV12-4 and TRBJ1-2, with TRBD1 matching 7 bases. This CDR3 region has 13 residues. V was clipped by 5 bases and J by 9 bases; unmatched bases: 9. The CDR3 sequence is CASSETTGIRYTF. The DNA for the CDR3 is TGTGCCAGCAGTGAAACGACAGGGATTCGCTACACCTTC.

Regarding this clonotype: A much larger clone differs from this one at a single base, so this may be a read error. V and J are TRBV24-1 and TRBJ2-2, with D tentatively TRBD2 (5 bases). This CDR3 has 13 residues. Germline lookup yields CDR1 KGHDR and CDR2 SFDVKD. This CDR3 is CATHGPDTGEPFF. The CDR3 DNA follows: TGTGCCACCCACGGACCCGACACCGGGGAGCCGTTTTTT.